The rows below give T cell receptor beta chains drawn from one sample of a study of CD8+ T cells in alopecia areata. Produced via immunoSEQ multiplex PCR; TCRdb's table is partial and in-frame only. The sample includes around 150,000 clones, less than 65% of them seen just once. Material for sequencing was CD8+ T cells sorted from blood. Source of these receptors: a human donor in good health. The CDR3 runs from the conserved cysteine through the conserved F or W. A D gene is named only where the DNA matches it firmly.

J	V	D	DNA	CDR3
TRBJ2-7	TRBV29-1	NA	TGCAGCGTTCTGGGATTAGGCGAGCAGTACTTC	CSVLGLGEQYF
TRBJ1-1	TRBV29-1	NA	TGCAGCGCCCCCCGGGGAGGGGAAGCTTTCTTT	CSAPRGGEAFF
TRBJ2-1	TRBV9	NA	TGTGCCAGCAGCGTTTGGGATTCGGATGAGCAGTTCTTC	CASSVWDSDEQFF
TRBJ2-7	TRBV15	NA	TGTGCCACCAGCAGAGATCCTACAGGGTACTACGAGCAGTACTTC	CATSRDPTGYYEQYF
TRBJ1-4	TRBV30	NA	TGTGCCTGGAGTGTCGGGACGGGTAATGAAAAACTGTTTTTT	CAWSVGTGNEKLFF
TRBJ2-2	TRBV15	NA	TGTGCCACCAGCATTTCGAGCGGGGAGCTGTTTTTT	CATSISSGELFF
TRBJ2-2	TRBV29-1	TRBD2	TGCAGCGTTGAATGGACTAGCGGGAGTGCCGGGGAGCTGTTTTTT	CSVEWTSGSAGELFF
TRBJ1-1	TRBV9	TRBD1	TGTGCCAGCAGCGTAGACGGCGGGGACAGGGGAGGGGAGAGGGCTTTCTTT	CASSVDGGDRGGERAFF
TRBJ1-2	TRBV27	NA	TGTGCCAGCAGTTCGGGGACAAGCTATGGCTACACCTTC	CASSSGTSYGYTF
TRBJ1-4	TRBV11-2	TRBD1	TGTGCCAGCAGCTTAGATATGGGACAGAAATGGACTTTT	CASSLDMGQKWTF
TRBJ1-2	TRBV29-1	NA	TGCAGCTCCAGGGATTTCTATGGCTACACCTTC	CSSRDFYGYTF
TRBJ2-3	TRBV28	TRBD2	TGTGCCAGCAGTTTTATCCAAAGAATAGCGGGAGAGACAGATACGCAGTATTTT	CASSFIQRIAGETDTQYF
TRBJ2-1	TRBV6-5	NA	TGTGCCAGCAGTTACTCAAGGAGTGGCTACAATGAGCAGTTCTTC	CASSYSRSGYNEQFF
TRBJ1-1	TRBV4-1	NA	TGCGCCAGCAGCCAAGTAGCGGGAAGCACTGAAGCTTTCTTT	CASSQVAGSTEAFF
TRBJ2-5	TRBV15	NA	TGTGCCACCAGCAGAGAGAGGTCGAAAATGGAGACCCAGTACTTC	CATSRERSKMETQYF
TRBJ2-1	TRBV20-1	NA	TGCAGTGCAGGCTACAATGAGCAGTTCTTC	CSAGYNEQFF
TRBJ1-2	TRBV20-1	NA	TGCAGTGCGCTAACAGACTATGGCTACACCTTC	CSALTDYGYTF